This T cell receptor beta chain was identified in a study of CD8 T cells in ankylosing spondylitis. This clonotype came up many times. Its antigen is unidentified. Preparation of TCR beta libraries was done by quantitative 5'-RACE with molecular barcodes. TCRdb processed the 5' RACE reads anew with MiXCR; each CDR3 protein has one entry. The sample shows roughly 180,000 distinct CDR3 sequences, 11% of them seen only once. Study conclusions and caveats: Some of the motif variants had earlier been found in reactive arthritis patients' fluid and blood.

Material for sequencing was blood, either unsorted or a sorted T cell fraction (not recorded which). This TCR derives from a male donor with ankylosing spondylitis or in good health (not recorded which).

The CDR3 bases are TGCGCCAGCAGCTTGGGGGGGACCACTGAAGCTTTCTTT. Its protein product is CASSLGGTTEAFF. The chain joins TRBV5-1 to TRBJ1-1, with a weak D call TRBD1 (5 bases). This CDR3 has 13 amino acids. CDR1 is SGHRS, CDR2 YFSETQ, per germline. With 0 bases removed from V and 4 bases from J, the gap between germline ends came to 7 bases.